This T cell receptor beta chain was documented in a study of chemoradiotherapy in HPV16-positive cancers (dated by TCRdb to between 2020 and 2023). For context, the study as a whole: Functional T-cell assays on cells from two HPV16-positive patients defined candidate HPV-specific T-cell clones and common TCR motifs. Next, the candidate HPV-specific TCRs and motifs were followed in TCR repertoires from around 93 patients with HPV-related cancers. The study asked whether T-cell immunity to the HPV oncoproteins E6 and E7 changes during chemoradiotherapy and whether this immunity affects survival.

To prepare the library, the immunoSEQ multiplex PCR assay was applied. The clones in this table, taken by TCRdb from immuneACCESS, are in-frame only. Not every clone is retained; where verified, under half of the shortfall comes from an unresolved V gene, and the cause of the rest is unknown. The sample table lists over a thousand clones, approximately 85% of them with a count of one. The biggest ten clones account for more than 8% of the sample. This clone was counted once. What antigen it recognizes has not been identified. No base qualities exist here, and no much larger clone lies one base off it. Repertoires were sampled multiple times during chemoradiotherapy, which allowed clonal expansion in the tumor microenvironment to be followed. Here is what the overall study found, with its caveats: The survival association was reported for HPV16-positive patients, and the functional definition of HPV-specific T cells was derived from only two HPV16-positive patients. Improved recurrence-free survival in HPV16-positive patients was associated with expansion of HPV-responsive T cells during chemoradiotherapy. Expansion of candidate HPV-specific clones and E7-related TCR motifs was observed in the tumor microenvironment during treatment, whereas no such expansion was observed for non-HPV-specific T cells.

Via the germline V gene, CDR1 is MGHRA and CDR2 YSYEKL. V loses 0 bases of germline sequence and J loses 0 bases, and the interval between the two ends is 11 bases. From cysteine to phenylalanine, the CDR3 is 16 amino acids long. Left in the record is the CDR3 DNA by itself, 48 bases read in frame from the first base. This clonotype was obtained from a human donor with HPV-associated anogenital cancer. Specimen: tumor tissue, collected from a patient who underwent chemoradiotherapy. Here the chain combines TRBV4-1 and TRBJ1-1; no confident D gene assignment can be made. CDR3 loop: CASSQDPGRVNTEAFF. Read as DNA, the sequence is TGCGCCAGCAGCCAAGATCCGGGGAGGGTGAACACTGAAGCTTTCTTT.